This entry lists 27 T cell receptor beta chains sequenced from one sample in a study of PD-1 blockade in classical Hodgkin lymphoma. The time point: cycle 4 day 1 (C4D1), after five to seven weeks of nivolumab. With no exception, relapse followed autologous stem cell transplantation in all patients, and brentuximab vedotin exposure varied. Investigators obtained CD8+ T cells from thawed PBMCs by magnetic negative selection. Here immunoSEQ multiplex PCR was the method, and the copy in TCRdb shows in-frame clones only, minus some. This sample has about 15,000 clones, with approximately 91% found just once. Source: CD8+ T cells from blood, taken before the fourth cycle of nivolumab. Every receptor here comes from a human donor with classical Hodgkin lymphoma.

This chain connects TRBV11-2 to TRBJ2-7; 7 bases align to TRBD1. This CDR3 is 17 amino acids long. CDR1 is SGHAT, CDR2 FQNNGV, per germline. The ends lost 2 bases at V and 7 bases at J; junction bases unmatched: 17. CDR3 residues: CASSLTHRDSEYGEQYF. As DNA, the CDR3 is TGTGCCAGCAGCTTAACCCACCGGGACAGCGAGTACGGGGAGCAGTACTTC.

This clone is deemed large. The gene calls are TRBV10-2 and TRBJ2-3, with D tentatively TRBD2 (7 bases). Between the trimmed V and J ends, which lost 7 bases and 2 bases, there was a span of 10 bases. Germline loops: CDR1 WSHSY, CDR2 SAAADI. The CDR3 extends over 13 amino acids. The CDR3 nucleotides are TGCGCCAGCACGGGGGGCTACACAGATACGCAGTATTTT. Protein sequence: CASTGGYTDTQYF.

The chain employs TRBV27 and TRBJ2-7, with 9 bases aligning to TRBD1. Trimming at V came to 7 bases and at J to 0 bases, leaving 13 bases not matched to a gene. The CDR3 extends over 17 amino acids. In germline, CDR1 is MNHEY, CDR2 SMNVEV (reference sequence). CDR3 in DNA: TGTGCCAGCACGGGTCCCGGGACAGGGCATCCCTCCTACGAGCAGTACTTC. This translates into CASTGPGTGHPSYEQYF.

For the CDR3, the DNA is TGTGCCAGCAGTTTGGGTACAGTAGATGAGCAGTTCTTC. It encodes CASSLGTVDEQFF. The chain has TRBV27 and TRBJ2-1; no reliable D call. Germline V gene sequence: CDR1 MNHEY, CDR2 SMNVEV (reference sequence). V was pared by 3 bases and J by 8 bases, with 11 bases between. The CDR3 is made up of 13 amino acids.

In nucleotides, the CDR3 is TGTGCCAGCAGCCCTCAGCGGGAGGGTGAGACCCAGTACTTC. It translates to CASSPQREGETQYF. V is TRBV11-2 and J is TRBJ2-5; 10 nucleotides agree with TRBD2. Germline V lookup: CDR1 SGHAT, CDR2 FQNNGV. The ends lost 5 bases at V and 5 bases at J; junction bases unmatched: 5. The CDR3 has 14 residues.

The chain links TRBV7-9 to TRBJ2-7; 11 nucleotides agree with TRBD1. The length of the CDR3 is 13 residues. Germline CDR1 reads SEHNR; CDR2 reads FQNEAQ (reference sequence). V was clipped by 8 bases and J by 5 bases; unmatched bases: 5. The CDR3 spells CASEGQGGNEQYF. The CDR3 nucleotides are TGTGCCAGCGAGGGACAGGGGGGGAACGAGCAGTACTTC.

This chain links TRBV5-1 with TRBJ2-3; the match to TRBD2 covers 8 bases. The length of the CDR3 is 17 residues. Germline V gene sequence: CDR1 SGHRS, CDR2 YFSETQ. Trimming took 4 bases from V and 1 from J; bases not matched to a gene: 11. CDR3 residues: CASSLVKREWGTDTQYF. Here the CDR3 DNA reads TGCGCCAGCAGCCTAGTAAAGCGGGAGTGGGGCACAGATACGCAGTATTTT.

This chain joins TRBV19 and TRBJ1-4; D is ambiguous. In germline, CDR1 is LNHDA, CDR2 SQIVND (reference sequence). The CDR3 is 15 amino acids. Trimming took off 5 bases at V and 0 bases at J, with 10 bases between the two ends. CDR3: CASSFTAATNEKLFF. The CDR3 nucleotides read TGTGCCAGTAGTTTCACGGCTGCAACTAATGAAAAACTGTTTTTT.

This chain connects TRBV28 to TRBJ1-2; D is ambiguous. The germline V gene encodes CDR1 MDHEN and CDR2 SYDVKM. CDR3 length: 12 residues. V was shortened by 3 bases and J by 7 bases, with 9 bases between the two germline ends. For the CDR3, the DNA is TGTGCCAGCAGTTTGGGTCGGGTTGGCTACACCTTC. Translating it yields CASSLGRVGYTF.

CDR3 loop: CASSLGGGEQYF. CDR3 in DNA: TGTGCCAGCAGCTTAGGAGGGGGCGAGCAGTACTTC. The V and J genes are TRBV7-2 and TRBJ2-7; TRBD1 is a possible D gene (6 bases). V was pared by 1 base and J by 6 bases, with 7 bases between. The length of the CDR3 is 12 residues. Germline CDR1 reads SGHTA; CDR2 reads FQGNSA.

This rearrangement joins TRBV6-4 to TRBJ1-1, with a weak D call TRBD1 (6 bases). Trimming removed 6 bases at V and 3 bases at J, with 14 bases between. Germline assignment: CDR1 MRHNA and CDR2 SNTAGT. This CDR3 comprises 14 residues. CDR3 region: CASRDSWRDTEAFF. Written as DNA, the CDR3 is TGTGCCAGCAGGGACAGTTGGAGAGACACTGAAGCTTTCTTT.

CDR3 nucleotides: TGCGCCAGCAGGAAGAGGCACGGACAGGGAGACCTGGGGACTGAAGCTTTCTTT. Translated: CASRKRHGQGDLGTEAFF. The V gene is TRBV5-1, the J gene TRBJ1-1; TRBD1 matches at 8 bases. Germline lookup yields CDR1 SGHRS and CDR2 YFSETQ. This CDR3 region has 18 residues. The J segment lost 5 bases and the V segment lost 5 bases, leaving 20 bases of the junction unmatched.

The CDR3 reads CASRLGFQGDDTQYF. In DNA, the CDR3 is TGTGCCAGCCGACTGGGATTTCAGGGGGATGATACGCAGTATTTT. This chain links TRBV18 with TRBJ2-3; TRBD1 matches 7 bases. Germline CDR1 KGHSH, CDR2 LQKENI. Trimming cost V 8 bases and J 6 bases; bases outside gene matches: 14. The CDR3 is 15 residues long.

Here the CDR3 reads CASSLTGTTREAFF. CDR3 sequence (DNA): TGTGCCAGCAGTTTAACCGGGACAACGCGGGAAGCTTTCTTT. The V and J genes are TRBV28 and TRBJ1-1; D might be TRBD1 (6 bases). The germline CDR1 and CDR2 sequences are MDHEN and SYDVKM. V was pared by 2 bases and J by 8 bases, with 15 bases between. This CDR3 is built from 14 residues. Drawing the rest from reference TRBV28 and TRBJ1-1, the complete variable domain is DVKVTQSSRYLVKRTGEKVFLECVQDMDHENMFWYRQDPGLGLRLIYFSYDVKMKEKGDIPEGYSVSREKKERFSLILESASTNQTSMYLCASSLTGTTREAFFGQGTRLTVV.

This clone was recorded only once. The rearrangement links TRBV7-2 to TRBJ2-2; no firm D call. The CDR3 contains 14 residues. V lost 1 base to trimming and J lost 1 base, with 4 bases between them. Per germline, CDR1 SGHTA and CDR2 FQGNSA. The CDR3 DNA reads TGTGCCAGCAGCTTAGGCAAGAACACCGGGGAGCTGTTTTTT. It specifies CASSLGKNTGELFF.

In nucleotides, the CDR3 is TGCAGCGGGGGACAGGGGGGTTACGAGCAGTACTTC. It is translated as CSGGQGGYEQYF. The chain joins TRBV29-1 to TRBJ2-7, with 11 bases matching TRBD1. The CDR3 length is 12 residues. The V and J ends lost 7 bases and 4 bases, in that order; junction bases with no gene match: 3. Per the germline V gene, CDR1 is SQVTM and CDR2 is ANQGSEA.

This clone is a singleton in its sample. The chain has TRBV5-1 and TRBJ2-1; D is ambiguous. The germline CDR1 and CDR2 sequences are SGHRS and YFSETQ. The CDR3 runs 13 residues. V was shortened by 3 bases and J by 4 bases, with 8 bases between the two germline ends. CDR3 nucleotide sequence: TGCGCCAGCAGCTCGGACGTATACAATGAGCAGTTCTTC. Translation: CASSSDVYNEQFF. Full variable domain (outside the CDR3, taken from reference TRBV5-1 and TRBJ2-1): KAGVTQTPRYLIKTRGQQVTLSCSPISGHRSVSWYQQTPGQGLQFLFEYFSETQRNKGNFPGRFSGRQFSNSRSEMNVSTLELGDSALYLCASSSDVYNEQFFGPGTRLTVL.

This clone has more than one count but fewer than ten. The chain uses TRBV19 and TRBJ2-1; no definite D call. V gave up 0 bases and J gave up 2 bases, with 8 bases separating them. This CDR3 is built from 15 residues. The germline V gene encodes CDR1 LNHDA and CDR2 SQIVND (reference sequence). CDR3 sequence (DNA): TGTGCCAGTAGTATAGATGGAAGGCCCTACAATGAGCAGTTCTTC. The encoded protein is CASSIDGRPYNEQFF.

The rearrangement uses TRBV7-3 and TRBJ2-5; 7 bases line up with TRBD2. CDR1 is SGHTA and CDR2 is FQGTGA in the germline V gene. The V gene end was trimmed by 2 bases and the J gene end by 3 bases; junction bases not matched to a gene: 3. The CDR3 is 14 amino acids. The CDR3 nucleotides are TGTGCCAGCAGCTTAGATGGGGGGGAAGAGACCCAGTACTTC. Translation: CASSLDGGEETQYF.

This CDR3 reads CASSGPSPVRSPNEQFF. Here the CDR3 DNA reads TGCGCCAGCAGCGGACCCTCTCCAGTCAGGTCCCCCAATGAGCAGTTCTTC. The chain carries TRBV4-1 and TRBJ2-1; D not resolved. V lost 5 bases to trimming and J lost 6 bases, with 23 bases between them. Germline CDR1 is MGHRA and CDR2 is YSYEKL. The CDR3 is 17 residues long.

CDR3 sequence reads: CASSYNMLWEQFF. DNA for the CDR3: TGTGCCAGCAGCTACAACATGCTCTGGGAGCAGTTCTTC. The chain combines TRBV28 with TRBJ2-1, with no clear D. V lost 6 bases, J lost 10 bases, and 16 bases lay in between. CDR1 and CDR2 (germline): MDHEN, SYDVKM. CDR3 size: 13 residues.

The chain uses TRBV5-1 and TRBJ1-1; D not certain. Germline values: CDR1 SGHRS, CDR2 YFSETQ. The V gene lost 2 bases and the J gene lost 1 base, with 9 bases spanning the gap. The length of the CDR3 is 14 residues. DNA of the CDR3: TGCGCCAGCAGCTTTCGGACGGCGAACACTGAAGCTTTCTTT. Encoded protein: CASSFRTANTEAFF.

The chain is built from TRBV4-2 and TRBJ2-7; no reliable D call. This CDR3 region has 12 residues. Germline CDR1 and CDR2: LGHNA and YNFKEQ. Trimming stripped 8 bases from V and 5 bases from J, with 13 bases between. The CDR3 coding sequence is TGTGCCAGCGGATTTGTCTGGAACGAGCAGTACTTC. Encoded protein: CASGFVWNEQYF.

This clone was found once. The same CDR3 can be traced to other DNA sequences in this sample. This chain links TRBV6-5 with TRBJ2-1, with D perhaps matching TRBD2 (6 bases). Germline CDR1 and CDR2: MNHEY and SVGAGI. The CDR3 runs 13 residues. The V gene lost 6 bases and the J gene lost 13 bases, with 19 bases spanning the gap. This CDR3 is CASSQRTPGDQFF. The CDR3 DNA reads as TGTGCCAGCAGCCAAAGGACTCCGGGGGATCAGTTCTTC.

This clone was observed a single time. The genes are TRBV5-6 and TRBJ2-1; TRBD1 aligns across 9 bases. The CDR3 extends over 14 amino acids. V trimming: 7 bases; J trimming: 2 bases; junction bases outside the gene matches: 4. Germline V CDR1 and CDR2: SGHDT, YYEEEE. This CDR3 is CASQGTGPYNEQFF. CDR3 coding DNA: TGTGCCAGCCAAGGGACAGGGCCCTACAATGAGCAGTTCTTC.

The chain couples TRBV5-1 to TRBJ2-1; 9 nucleotides line up with TRBD2. Per the germline V gene, CDR1 is SGHRS and CDR2 is YFSETQ. V gave up 2 bases and J gave up 5 bases; unmatched junction bases: 11. This CDR3 spans 17 amino acids. The DNA of the CDR3 is TGCGCCAGCAGCTTAACCTTAGCGGGGGAGAGGAACAATGAGCAGTTCTTC. Translated, it gives CASSLTLAGERNNEQFF.

This chain connects TRBV27 to TRBJ2-3; TRBD1 aligns across 7 bases. After removal of 4 bases from V and 5 bases from J, the junction contained 0 bases not matched to a gene. Germline loops: CDR1 MNHEY, CDR2 SMNVEV (reference sequence). The CDR3 is made up of 12 amino acids. CDR3 protein: CASSSGGDTQYF. In DNA form, the CDR3 reads TGTGCCAGCAGTTCAGGGGGAGATACGCAGTATTTT.